This TCR beta chain came from a study of shared clonotypes between healthy human individuals. Study background: Contributing individuals were a couple of females and three males aged 18 to 49. Study results and caveats: Specimens sampled were limited to blood, with tissue repertoires likely differing. The low donor count limited represented genetic and exposure-history diversity.

Profiling relied on immunoSEQ multiplex PCR, and the TCRdb table lists in-frame clones only, not all of them. The table has about 520,000 clones, 70% to 80% seen once. As to this clone: What it recognizes is unknown. Mismatch with germline at one junction end may stem from a read error. The identical CDR3 is also encoded by other nucleotide sequences in the sample.

In germline, CDR1 is MDHEN, CDR2 SYDVKM. This CDR3 region has 18 residues. The receptor comes from a woman in her forties in good health. Some clones in this sample may be carry-over from other donors' samples. The sample taken for sequencing was PBMCs. V and J are TRBV28 and TRBJ2-7; maybe TRBD2 (6 bases). The CDR3 is CASSSPPGGEGRLYEQYF. CDR3 in DNA: TGCGCCAGCAGTTCCCCGCCCGGCGGAGAGGGGAGGTTATACGAGCAGTACTTC.